The clone carrying this T cell receptor (beta chain) has more than one count but fewer than ten. Its antigen is undetermined. The sample is drawn from a study of response to subunit inactivated influenza vaccine. Whole-study results and caveats: It was suggested by the authors that few new T cells are recruited by each seasonal influenza vaccination.

Looked up from germline, CDR1 is MNHEY and CDR2 is SVGAGI. This CDR3 has 15 residues. V lost 1 base to trimming and J lost 4 bases; unmatched junction nucleotides: 0. TCRdb re-analysed the RT-PCR reads in MiXCR, keeping a single row per CDR3 protein. In the table there are approximately 480,000 distinct CDR3 sequences, 9.5% to 12% of which are singletons. J is TRBJ2-2 and V is TRBV6-5, with 10 bases that match TRBD1. This specimen consisted of PBMCs from blood, obtained around seven weeks after vaccination. The receptor was derived from a man aged 50 or older who received an inactivated influenza vaccine. The CDR3 protein is CASSYWTGGTGELFF. DNA for the CDR3: TGTGCCAGCAGTTACTGGACAGGGGGCACCGGGGAGCTGTTTTTT.